The 30 T cell receptor beta chains presented below share a single source sample, sequenced in a study of cytomegalovirus exposure and HLA in healthy donors. 13 Jbeta primers and 60 Vbeta primers were used for the PCR. Measured with immunoSEQ multiplex PCR; TCRdb has only the in-frame clones, and not every one. The sample includes around 37,000 clones, about 67% of them seen just once. Sequencing was performed on PBMCs. These TCRs come from a man under 40 in good health and CMV-seronegative.

The chain combines TRBV6-5 with TRBJ2-7; TRBD2 matches 8 bases. The CDR3 spans 15 residues. V was pared by 6 bases and J by 2 bases, with 9 bases of the junction left unmatched. Germline assignment: CDR1 MNHEY and CDR2 SVGAGI. The CDR3 region is CASSRGSGGTYEQYF. DNA for the CDR3: TGTGCCAGCAGCCGGGGGTCGGGAGGGACCTACGAGCAGTACTTC.

The chain recombines TRBV6-6 with TRBJ1-1; 10 bases map to TRBD1. Germline lookup yields CDR1 MNHNY and CDR2 SVGAGI (reference sequence). The CDR3 runs to 15 residues. V shed 5 bases, J shed 4 bases, and the junction held 7 bases outside the gene matches. CDR3 nucleotide sequence: TGTGCCAGCAGTAACCGGGACAGGGGTGGCACTGAAGCTTTCTTT. Protein product: CASSNRDRGGTEAFF.

In this sample, this clone turned up once. The chain carries TRBV7-6 and TRBJ2-3; 7 positions agree with TRBD1. V was clipped by 4 bases and J by 1 base; unmatched bases: 8. Germline-derived CDR1 and CDR2 are SGHVS and FNYEAQ. CDR3 length equals 16 residues. In nucleotides, the CDR3 is TGTGCCAGCAGCTACAGGGGCCCCGAACGCACAGATACGCAGTATTTT. Protein sequence: CASSYRGPERTDTQYF.

This chain links TRBV5-1 with TRBJ2-2; TRBD1 is a possible D gene (6 bases). This CDR3 contains 18 residues. V was shortened by 0 bases and J by 0 bases, with 15 bases between the two germline ends. Germline lookup yields CDR1 SGHRS and CDR2 YFSETQ. CDR3 sequence reads: CASSLARGGPANTGELFF. In DNA, the CDR3 is TGCGCCAGCAGCTTGGCCCGTGGGGGCCCCGCGAACACCGGGGAGCTGTTTTTT.

The genes are TRBV19 and TRBJ2-3; 10 bases match TRBD2. Trimming took 3 bases from V and 6 from J; bases not matched to a gene: 6. This CDR3 has 15 amino acids. Germline lookup yields CDR1 LNHDA and CDR2 SQIVND (reference sequence). The CDR3 loop is CASSITSGTFDTQYF. CDR3 nucleotide sequence: TGTGCCAGTAGTATTACTAGCGGGACTTTCGATACGCAGTATTTT.

The rearrangement links TRBV4-1 to TRBJ1-5; 9 bases line up with TRBD1. Germline CDR1 and CDR2: MGHRA and YSYEKL. There are 17 residues in the CDR3. The ends lost 5 bases at V and 3 bases at J; junction bases unmatched: 11. CDR3 DNA sequence: TGCGCCAGCAGCGAAAGCCCGGGACAGGGTTTCAATCAGCCCCAGCATTTT. It is translated as CASSESPGQGFNQPQHF.

This rearrangement joins TRBV6-5 to TRBJ1-1; TRBD1 matches at 7 bases. Germline CDR1 reads MNHEY; CDR2 reads SVGAGI. This CDR3 contains 15 residues. V gave up 6 bases and J gave up 1 base; unmatched junction bases: 8. The CDR3 reads CASREADRTNTEAFF. DNA for the CDR3: TGTGCCAGCAGGGAGGCGGACAGGACGAACACTGAAGCTTTCTTT.

The rearrangement joins TRBV13 to TRBJ2-3; D not resolved. The CDR3 runs to 12 residues. Per germline, CDR1 PRHDT and CDR2 FYEKMQ (reference sequence). The V and J ends lost 1 base and 7 bases respectively, with 6 bases between them. The CDR3: CASSLVGYTQYF. The CDR3 region has the DNA TGTGCCAGCAGCTTAGTCGGGTATACGCAGTATTTT.

This clone is classed as medium-sized. J is TRBJ1-1 and V is TRBV6-5; 9 bases map to TRBD1. Germline loops: CDR1 MNHEY, CDR2 SVGAGI. The CDR3 is 15 residues long. V gave up 2 bases and J gave up 8 bases; unmatched junction bases: 9. The CDR3 loop is CASSYAEDRGREAFF. CDR3 coding DNA: TGTGCCAGCAGTTACGCGGAGGACAGGGGTAGGGAAGCTTTCTTT.

A word on this clone: Compared with germline, one end of the junction differs, possibly owing to a read error. The CDR3: CSSSDGTGGLDEQYF. In nucleotides, the CDR3 is TGTTCCAGCAGCGATGGGACAGGGGGGTTAGACGAGCAGTACTTC. The genes are TRBV7-9 and TRBJ2-7, with TRBD1 identical over 11 bases. Germline CDR1 SEHNR, CDR2 FQNEAQ (reference sequence). This CDR3 is 15 amino acids long.

V and J are TRBV6-6 and TRBJ1-5; no clear D. Germline-derived CDR1 and CDR2 are MNHNY and SVGAGI (reference sequence). This CDR3 has 12 amino acids. V lost 6 bases to trimming and J lost 4 bases, with 7 bases between them. This CDR3 is CASSLSNQPQHF. As DNA, the CDR3 is TGTGCCAGCAGCCTGTCTAATCAGCCCCAGCATTTT.

J is TRBJ2-5 and V is TRBV5-1; tentatively, D is TRBD1 (5 bases). Germline assignment: CDR1 SGHRS and CDR2 YFSETQ. The V gene lost 4 bases and the J gene lost 2 bases, with 9 bases spanning the gap. This CDR3 comprises 13 residues. Here the CDR3 reads CASSRGNQETQYF. The CDR3 DNA reads as TGCGCCAGCAGCAGGGGAAATCAAGAGACCCAGTACTTC.

The chain joins TRBV5-1 to TRBJ2-3, with 12 bases lining up with TRBD2. V lost 4 bases to trimming and J lost 0 bases; unmatched junction nucleotides: 12. The germline V gene has CDR1 SGHRS and CDR2 YFSETQ. The CDR3 runs 19 residues. In DNA form, the CDR3 reads TGCGCCAGCAGCATTGGACTAGCGGGATGGGACATCAGCACAGATACGCAGTATTTT. Its translation is CASSIGLAGWDISTDTQYF.

As DNA, the CDR3 is TGTGCCAGCAGCTTGGAGCCCCACTATGGCTACACCTTC. It is translated as CASSLEPHYGYTF. The chain joins TRBV5-5 to TRBJ1-2; D call uncertain. The CDR3 is made up of 13 amino acids. Germline assignment: CDR1 SGHKS and CDR2 YYEKEE (reference sequence). Between the trimmed V and J ends, which lost 0 bases and 3 bases, there was a span of 6 bases.

This clone was observed once. This rearrangement joins TRBV21-1 to TRBJ1-2; the D segment call TRBD1 is taken from the table without a DNA check. TRBV21-1 is described as a pseudogene. The CDR3 sequence is 15 residues long. The CDR3 nucleotides read TGTGCCAGCAGCAAAGCGCAGGGGGCGTACTATGGCTACACCTTC. Protein product: CASSKAQGAYYGYTF.

The CDR3: CASSPPWTGNTEAFF. DNA for the CDR3: TGTGCCAGCTCACCACCTTGGACGGGAAACACTGAAGCTTTCTTT. This chain links TRBV18 with TRBJ1-1; no definite D call. The CDR3 spans 15 residues. Looked up from germline, CDR1 is KGHSH and CDR2 is LQKENI. V lost 0 bases and J 2 bases, leaving 10 bases between the germline ends.

The chain joins TRBV7-9 to TRBJ2-3; 11 bases match TRBD2. The J segment lost 5 bases and the V segment lost 3 bases, leaving 7 bases of the junction unmatched. This CDR3 spans 16 amino acids. Germline CDR1 is SEHNR and CDR2 is FQNEAQ (reference sequence). CDR3 bases: TGTGCCAGCAGCTTTGGGCTAGCGGGAGGTTTAGATACGCAGTATTTT. Protein: CASSFGLAGGLDTQYF.

This chain links TRBV20-1 with TRBJ2-7; D might be TRBD2 (6 bases). CDR3 length: 11 amino acids. Trimming took off 6 bases at V and 6 bases at J, with 12 bases between the two ends. The germline gives CDR1 DFQATT, CDR2 SNEGSKA (reference sequence). CDR3 sequence (DNA): TGCAGTGCCGAGGGACTTCGCGAGCAGTACTTC. This sequence encodes CSAEGLREQYF.

The chain links TRBV5-6 to TRBJ1-4; no definite D call. Trimming removed 3 bases at V and 4 bases at J, with 16 bases between. Per the germline V gene, CDR1 is SGHDT and CDR2 is YYEEEE. CDR3 length: 16 residues. CDR3 DNA: TGTGCCAGCAGCTCCCTCGGGGTAGCTGATAATGAAAAACTGTTTTTT. This encodes CASSSLGVADNEKLFF.

The CDR3 DNA is TGTGCCAGTAGTATGCTGACTAGCGGGACCTCTGAGCAGTTCTTC. As protein: CASSMLTSGTSEQFF. The chain employs TRBV19 and TRBJ2-1, with TRBD2 matching over 11 bases. The CDR3 is 15 amino acids. Germline assignment: CDR1 LNHDA and CDR2 SQIVND (reference sequence). V gave up 3 bases and J gave up 9 bases; unmatched junction bases: 7.

The rearrangement links TRBV7-3 to TRBJ2-1; D is perhaps TRBD1 (6 bases). The CDR3 runs to 14 residues. V was shortened by 5 bases and J by 4 bases, with 12 bases between the two germline ends. Looked up from germline, CDR1 is SGHTA and CDR2 is FQGTGA. CDR3 nucleotides: TGTGCCAGCAGCCGCGGGCAGGGGTACAATGAGCAGTTCTTC. Encoded protein: CASSRGQGYNEQFF. The full variable domain, with the rest looked up from reference TRBV7-3 and TRBJ2-1, is GAGVSQTPSNKVTEKGKYVELRCDPISGHTALYWYRQSLGQGPEFLIYFQGTGAADDSGLPNDRFFAVRPEGSVSTLKIQRTERGDSAVYLCASSRGQGYNEQFFGPGTRLTVL.

The chain combines TRBV12-5 with TRBJ1-1; 9 bases are a match to TRBD1. V lost 3 bases, J lost 5 bases, and 7 bases stayed unmatched. The CDR3 runs 15 residues. Germline values: CDR1 LGHNT, CDR2 FRNRAP. The CDR3 is CASGLATGGFTEAFF. Here the CDR3 DNA reads TGTGCTAGTGGTTTAGCAACAGGGGGCTTTACTGAAGCTTTCTTT.

This clone was seen only a few times. The chain couples TRBV6-1 to TRBJ2-1; D perhaps matches TRBD2 (7 bases). CDR3 length: 14 amino acids. CDR1 is MNHNS and CDR2 is SASEGT in the germline V gene. CDR3 in amino acids: CAGGAGPLDNEQFF. In DNA, the CDR3 is TGTGCTGGGGGGGCGGGGCCCTTGGATAATGAGCAGTTCTTC.

Notes on this clone: The same CDR3 also results from other DNA sequences found in this sample. The chain couples TRBV19 to TRBJ2-6; 7 bases are a match to TRBD2. The germline V gene has CDR1 LNHDA and CDR2 SQIVND (reference sequence). There are 15 residues in the CDR3. The ends lost 5 bases at V and 0 bases at J; junction bases unmatched: 1. The CDR3 DNA reads as TGTGCCAGTAGTGGGGGGGACTCTGGGGCCAACGTCCTGACTTTC. Translating it yields CASSGGDSGANVLTF.

This chain links TRBV29-1 with TRBJ2-5, with 9 positions matching TRBD2. Matching the DNA end better, TRBJ2-7 makes the J call doubtful. Germline assignment: CDR1 SQVTM and CDR2 ANQGSEA. The CDR3 extends over 14 amino acids. The CDR3 DNA sequence: TGCAGCGTTGGGTCTAGCGGGGCTACCTACGAGCAGTACTTC. This codes for CSVGSSGATYEQYF.

The chain couples TRBV29-1 to TRBJ2-1; 7 bases agree with TRBD2. The CDR3 is made up of 13 amino acids. V lost 3 bases to trimming and J lost 4 bases; unmatched junction nucleotides: 3. Germline values: CDR1 SQVTM, CDR2 ANQGSEA. This CDR3 is CSVETSRYNEQFF. CDR3 bases: TGCAGCGTTGAGACTAGCAGGTACAATGAGCAGTTCTTC.

The table lists this clone with a count of one. CDR3 bases: TGTGCCAGCAGGGGACTTCGACAGGGGATTGGCTACACCTTC. Translation: CASRGLRQGIGYTF. The gene calls are TRBV2 and TRBJ1-2; 8 nucleotides align to TRBD1. Germline trimming cut 6 bases from V and 7 bases from J; bases unmatched to any gene: 10. This CDR3 comprises 14 residues. The germline V gene has CDR1 SNHLY and CDR2 FYNNEI.

This chain connects TRBV19 to TRBJ1-5, with TRBD1 as a possible D gene (6 bases). V shed 6 bases and J shed 3 bases, with 12 bases lying between them. The CDR3 has 14 residues. The V gene's germline CDR1 is LNHDA and CDR2 SQIVND (reference sequence). The CDR3 is CASRPRDNNQPQHF. DNA of the CDR3: TGTGCCAGTAGGCCTAGGGACAACAATCAGCCCCAGCATTTT.

The chain joins TRBV11-3 to TRBJ2-1; the D gene is possibly TRBD2 (5 bases). Germline CDR1 and CDR2: SGHNT and YENEEA. With 5 bases removed from V and 5 bases from J, the gap between germline ends came to 10 bases. This CDR3 has 13 residues. The CDR3 loop is CASSRDGNNEQFF. The CDR3 DNA follows: TGTGCCAGCAGCCGCGACGGGAACAATGAGCAGTTCTTC.

J is TRBJ2-3 and V is TRBV5-1, with TRBD1 matching 7 bases. This CDR3 contains 17 residues. Germline V gene sequence: CDR1 SGHRS, CDR2 YFSETQ. V lost 0 bases and J lost 0; bases outside the gene matches: 7. CDR3 amino acids: CASSLGAGTASTDTQYF. As DNA, the CDR3 is TGCGCCAGCAGCTTGGGAGCCGGGACAGCTAGCACAGATACGCAGTATTTT.